The entry that follows covers one T cell receptor (beta chain) sequence. Trimming pared 5 bases from V and 3 bases from J, leaving 15 bases between. The germline gives CDR1 LNHDA, CDR2 SQIVND (reference sequence). The CDR3 totals 15 residues. This was the immunoSEQ v3 assay. Survey-level samples got 1.5 million to 2 million read pairs; deep-level samples got roughly 5-6.5 million. Measured with immunoSEQ multiplex PCR; TCRdb has only the in-frame clones, and not every one. The sample has about 21,000 clones; about 79% are singletons. Indicated time point: pre-treatment sample, taken before nivolumab and TIL therapy. The data derive from a study of TIL therapy for anti-PD-1-resistant metastatic lung cancer. Study context: A few tumors were EGFR-mutant and two were ALK-rearranged. Median tumor mutation burden was 1.5 mutations per megabase.

The TCR comes from a person aged 30 to 80 with non-small cell lung cancer. The chain recombines TRBV19 with TRBJ2-3; D perhaps matches TRBD1 (6 bases). This sample comprised blood, obtained at baseline. CDR3 sequence: CASSPGTGSTDTQYF. DNA of the CDR3: TGTGCCAGTAGTCCAGGAACAGGGTCTACAGATACGCAGTATTTT.